This section outlines one T cell receptor (beta chain) sequence together with its context. Its target is unknown. The protocol was immunoSEQ multiplex PCR, while the TCRdb copy is restricted to in-frame clones and leaves out a portion. Of under 95,000 clones in the sample, 88% were seen once. This record comes from a study of graft-versus-host responses after intestinal transplantation. Study-wide background: For about three years after anti-thymocyte globulin induction, all recipients took tacrolimus and steroids. General study findings and limits: Detected in recipient marrow were GvH clones, some of which were first observed in ileum or blood. Early after transplant, HvG clones declined as circulating GvH clones peaked. Patients with graft-donor T cell macrochimerism had high graft-versus-host to host-versus-graft clonal ratios in allografts.

Source: unstimulated CD4+ T cells sorted from spleen or lymph node cells, taken before transplant. The source of this sequence is a human donor who was the organ donor for an intestinal transplant.

The CDR3 reads CASSFSTTGYTF. The CDR3 bases are TGTGCCAGCAGCTTTTCGACAACTGGCTACACCTTC. This chain links TRBV5-6 with TRBJ1-2; D not resolved. The CDR3 covers 12 residues. V lost 2 bases, J lost 7 bases, and 9 bases lay in between. CDR1 and CDR2 from the germline V gene are SGHDT and YYEEEE.